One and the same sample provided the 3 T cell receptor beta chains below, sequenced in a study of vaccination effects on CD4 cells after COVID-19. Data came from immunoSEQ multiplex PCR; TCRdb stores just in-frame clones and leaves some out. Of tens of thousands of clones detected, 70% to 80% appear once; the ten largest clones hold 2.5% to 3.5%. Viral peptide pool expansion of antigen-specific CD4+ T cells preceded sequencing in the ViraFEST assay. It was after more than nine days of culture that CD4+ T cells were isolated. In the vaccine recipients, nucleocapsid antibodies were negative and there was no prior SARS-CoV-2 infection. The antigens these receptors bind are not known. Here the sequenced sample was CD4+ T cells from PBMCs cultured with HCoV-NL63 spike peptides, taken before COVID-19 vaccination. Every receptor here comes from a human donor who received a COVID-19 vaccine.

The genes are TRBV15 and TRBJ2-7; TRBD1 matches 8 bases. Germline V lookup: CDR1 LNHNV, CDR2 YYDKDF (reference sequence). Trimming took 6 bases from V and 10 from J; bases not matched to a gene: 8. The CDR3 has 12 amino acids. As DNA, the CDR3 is TGTGCCACCAGAGGGACAGGTGAAGTCCAGTACGTC. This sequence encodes CATRGTGEVQYV.

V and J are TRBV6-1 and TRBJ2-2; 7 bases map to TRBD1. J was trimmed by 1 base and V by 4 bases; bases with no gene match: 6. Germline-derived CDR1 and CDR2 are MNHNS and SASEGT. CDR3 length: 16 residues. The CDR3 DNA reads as TGTGCCAGCAGTGCCCAGGACAGGAGGAACACCGGGGAGCTGTTTTTT. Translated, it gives CASSAQDRRNTGELFF.

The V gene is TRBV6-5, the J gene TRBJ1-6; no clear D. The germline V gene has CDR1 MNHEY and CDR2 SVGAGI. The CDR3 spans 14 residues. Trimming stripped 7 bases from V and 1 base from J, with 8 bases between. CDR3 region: CASTVGSYNSPLHF. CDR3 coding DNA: TGTGCCAGCACGGTGGGGTCCTATAATTCACCCCTCCACTTT.